This TCR beta chain was found in a study of metastatic and nonmetastatic thyroid tumors. Across the whole study: Where malignant and benign thyroid patients were concerned, repertoires were compared across blood and tumor or nodule tissue.

Ten or more counts support this clone. The antigen is unknown. Whole-study results and caveats: Versus benign nodules, malignant thyroid tumors reportedly had significantly higher TCR beta diversity, in blood and tumor.

Until they underwent thyroid surgery, no patient had received any treatment. With 3 bases clipped from V and 2 bases from J, the junction kept 3 bases outside the gene matches. Per germline, CDR1 KGHSH and CDR2 LQKENI. There are 14 residues in the CDR3. The authors' processing: Across clinicopathological groups, CDR3 differences served as the basis for building a distant-metastasis classifier for papillary thyroid cancer. TCRdb reassembled clones from the PCR reads with MiXCR. These V and J calls derive from TCRdb rather than the authors' analysis. This sample has 30,000 or so clones; 25% to 30% occur once, and the top ten carry over 30%.

The clonotype was recovered from a female donor with papillary thyroid cancer or a benign thyroid nodule (not recorded which). Some clones in this sample may be carry-over from other donors' samples. The specimen was blood. J is TRBJ2-5 and V is TRBV18; TRBD2 agrees at 7 bases. The chain's CDR3 is CASSPIGGQETQYF. The CDR3 DNA reads TGTGCCAGCTCACCTATCGGGGGGCAAGAGACCCAGTACTTC.